The clone carrying this TCR beta chain was seen ten or more times. Its antigen is unidentified. The CDR3 loop spans 12 amino acids. Trimming took off 0 bases at V and 5 bases at J, with 4 bases between the two ends. Germline-derived CDR1 and CDR2 are SGHRS and YFSETQ. Nobody among the patients had been given any treatment before thyroid surgery. The data are from a study of metastatic and nonmetastatic thyroid tumors. Study-level background: Malignant thyroid and benign thyroid patients provided blood and tumor or nodule tissue whose repertoires were compared. Study-level points and caveats: Malignant thyroid tumors reportedly exceeded benign nodules significantly in TCR beta diversity, with the difference appearing in blood and tumor.

In the study's own analysis: A papillary thyroid cancer distant-metastasis classifier was built from CDR3 differences across clinicopathological groups. TCRdb reanalyzed the PCR reads with MiXCR. The V and J calls follow TCRdb's processing rather than the paper's. The top ten hold 25% to 30% of the sample, which has 24,000 or so clones, approximately 9.9% seen once. The receptor was isolated from a female donor with papillary thyroid cancer or a benign thyroid nodule (not recorded which). Some clones in this sample may be carry-over from other donors' samples. The specimen sequenced was blood. The chain combines TRBV5-1 with TRBJ2-3, with no clear D. CDR3: CASSLAGDTQYF. The CDR3 nucleotides are TGCGCCAGCAGCTTGGCTGGAGATACGCAGTATTTT.